The T cell receptor beta chain described here comes from a study of TIL therapy for anti-PD-1-resistant metastatic lung cancer. The wider study: Half of patients were current or former smokers.

Germline V gene data show CDR1 as SEHNR and CDR2 as FQNEAQ (reference sequence). The CDR3 loop spans 14 amino acids. J lost 8 bases, V lost 3 bases, and 7 bases had no gene match. The immunoSEQ assay was v3. Survey-level samples got 2 million or so read pairs; deep-level samples got about 4.5-6.5 million. Data came from immunoSEQ multiplex PCR; TCRdb stores just in-frame clones and leaves some out. The profile covers about 48,000 clones, with 60% to 85% appearing a single time and 5.6% taken by the ten largest. On this clone itself: Its antigen is undetermined.

Time point: pre-treatment sample, taken before nivolumab and TIL therapy. Tumor tissue came from excised metastases, mostly pleural nodules or supraclavicular lymph nodes. Findings of the study overall: Compared with baseline intratumoral T cells, expanded TIL cultures were more clonal and less diverse (about 6% vs 30%). This highly selected cohort may not generalize to typical lung cancer patients.

This clonotype was sampled from a person between 25 and 79 years old with non-small cell lung cancer. Specimen: tumor tissue, collected at baseline. The V gene is TRBV7-9, the J gene TRBJ1-3, with 7 nucleotides matching TRBD1. CDR3 sequence (DNA): TGTGCCAGCAGCTTGAACAGGGGAGTCGACACCATATATTTT. Encoded protein: CASSLNRGVDTIYF.